The 15 T cell receptor beta chains in this list originate from one sample, sequenced in a study of Tregs in tolerant kidney transplant recipients. Mixed chimerism was transient after nonmyeloablative marrow transplants from related graft donors. TCRdb's copy holds only in-frame clones and misses some; the assay was immunoSEQ multiplex PCR. The data contain tens of thousands of clones, 93% of them singletons. Sequenced here: CD4+ T cells from blood (PBMCs), sampled 12 months after the transplant. These receptors all stem from a human patient who received a combined kidney and bone marrow transplant. Certain T cells may be donor cells from the graft.

The chain uses TRBV7-9 and TRBJ1-1, with 7 bases fitting TRBD1. There are 15 residues in the CDR3. Per germline, CDR1 SEHNR and CDR2 FQNEAQ (reference sequence). The V segment lost 5 bases and the J segment 4 bases; nucleotides outside the gene matches: 10. The chain's CDR3 is CASSQKQGRGTEAFF. For the CDR3, the DNA is TGTGCCAGCAGCCAGAAACAGGGGCGAGGCACTGAAGCTTTCTTT.

The V and J genes are TRBV5-1 and TRBJ2-7, with TRBD2 matching over 10 bases. Per germline, CDR1 SGHRS and CDR2 YFSETQ. The CDR3 is made up of 15 amino acids. J gave up 2 bases and V 0 bases, and 2 bases lay outside the gene matches. CDR3 protein: CASSLATSGAYEQYF. The CDR3, as DNA: TGCGCCAGCAGCTTGGCCACTAGCGGGGCCTACGAGCAGTACTTC. Full variable domain (missing parts from reference TRBV5-1 and TRBJ2-7): KAGVTQTPRYLIKTRGQQVTLSCSPISGHRSVSWYQQTPGQGLQFLFEYFSETQRNKGNFPGRFSGRQFSNSRSEMNVSTLELGDSALYLCASSLATSGAYEQYFGPGTRLTVT.

This sequence joins TRBV7-2 and TRBJ2-3, with TRBD1 matching over 10 bases. Per germline, CDR1 SGHTA and CDR2 FQGNSA. The CDR3 spans 19 residues. V shed 1 base and J 6 bases; nucleotides not matched to a gene: 16. The CDR3: CASSLVGRTGGGWMDTQYF. CDR3 sequence (DNA): TGTGCCAGCAGCTTAGTAGGAAGGACAGGGGGGGGTTGGATGGATACGCAGTATTTT.

V usage is TRBV6-6 and J usage is TRBJ2-7; D is undetermined. This CDR3 contains 15 residues. V gave up 0 bases and J gave up 0 bases, with 9 bases separating them. Germline-derived CDR1 and CDR2 are MNHNY and SVGAGI (reference sequence). The CDR3 spells CASSYSRTSSYEQYF. The DNA for the CDR3 is TGTGCCAGCAGTTACTCACGTACGAGCTCCTACGAGCAGTACTTC.

V and J are TRBV2 and TRBJ2-2; D is unclear. CDR1 is SNHLY and CDR2 is FYNNEI in the germline V gene. Between the trimmed V and J ends, which lost 7 bases and 6 bases, there was a span of 12 bases. This CDR3 comprises 13 residues. The CDR3 loop is CASMLKMSGELFF. CDR3 nucleotide sequence: TGTGCCAGCATGCTAAAGATGTCCGGGGAGCTGTTTTTT.

V is TRBV18 and J is TRBJ2-3; the D gene is possibly TRBD1 (6 bases). Between the trimmed V and J ends, which lost 1 base and 3 bases, there was a span of 11 bases. CDR1 KGHSH and CDR2 LQKENI come from the germline V gene. The CDR3 contains 15 residues. The CDR3 loop is CASSPQVRGTDTQYF. CDR3 DNA: TGTGCCAGCTCACCACAGGTCAGGGGTACAGATACGCAGTATTTT.

The chain uses TRBV28 and TRBJ2-6; 12 bases are a match to TRBD1. Germline V CDR1 and CDR2: MDHEN, SYDVKM. The CDR3 contains 17 residues. V dropped 7 bases and J dropped 1; count of bases not matched to a gene: 5. For the CDR3, the DNA is TGTGCCAGCAAGCCGGGACAGGGGGCATCTGGGGCCAACGTCCTGACTTTC. Amino acid sequence: CASKPGQGASGANVLTF.

V gene TRBV9 combines with J gene TRBJ2-3; a possible D gene is TRBD1 (7 bases). This CDR3 spans 20 amino acids. Trimming removed 1 base at V and 3 bases at J, with 27 bases between. Looked up from germline, CDR1 is SGDLS and CDR2 is YYNGEE. The CDR3 is CASSVNPVLFGQGGTDTQYF. CDR3 DNA: TGTGCCAGCAGCGTAAACCCCGTTCTCTTTGGGCAGGGGGGTACAGATACGCAGTATTTT.

The genes are TRBV11-3 and TRBJ2-7, with 8 positions matching TRBD2. Germline CDR1 and CDR2: SGHNT and YENEEA. V shed 5 bases and J 0 bases; nucleotides not matched to a gene: 9. The CDR3 is 16 residues long. The CDR3 nucleotides are TGTGCCAGCAGCCCCAAGGAAGGGACTAGCTCCTACGAGCAGTACTTC. Its protein product is CASSPKEGTSSYEQYF.

The chain carries TRBV6-6 and TRBJ1-3, with D possibly matching TRBD1 (5 bases). From germline, CDR1 is MNHNY and CDR2 SVGAGI (reference sequence). V lost 2 bases and J 3 bases, leaving 8 bases between the germline ends. The CDR3 runs 14 residues. Written as DNA, the CDR3 is TGTGCCAGCAGTTACCTCGGGGGTGGAAACACCATATATTTT. This sequence encodes CASSYLGGGNTIYF.

V is TRBV5-1 and J is TRBJ2-1; 7 bases match TRBD2. The germline gives CDR1 SGHRS, CDR2 YFSETQ. This CDR3 comprises 17 residues. V gave up 1 base and J gave up 7 bases; unmatched junction bases: 14. The CDR3 DNA is TGCGCCAGCAGCTTGAACGTAGGGATCGCCGGGGGGAATGAGCAGTTCTTC. The encoded protein is CASSLNVGIAGGNEQFF.

The V gene is TRBV20-1, the J gene TRBJ2-1; D is uncertain. V gave up 3 bases and J gave up 5 bases, with 5 bases separating them. The CDR3 covers 11 residues. Germline values: CDR1 DFQATT, CDR2 SNEGSKA (reference sequence). The CDR3 sequence: CSASGHNEQFF. The DNA for the CDR3 is TGCAGTGCTAGTGGGCACAATGAGCAGTTCTTC.

The rearrangement links TRBV19 to TRBJ2-5; D might be TRBD2 (5 bases). Germline assignment: CDR1 LNHDA and CDR2 SQIVND (reference sequence). V was clipped by 7 bases and J by 2 bases, with 14 bases between them. This CDR3 contains 14 residues. The DNA of the CDR3 is TGTGCCAGTAAGGGTGTGAGGGAACAAGAGACCCAGTACTTC. It encodes CASKGVREQETQYF.

This chain connects TRBV7-9 to TRBJ2-1; D perhaps matches TRBD1 (6 bases). Germline V gene sequence: CDR1 SEHNR, CDR2 FQNEAQ (reference sequence). V was pared by 5 bases and J by 6 bases, with 11 bases between. The CDR3 contains 13 residues. The CDR3 here is CASSQGQFNEQFF. CDR3 bases: TGTGCCAGCAGCCAAGGACAGTTCAATGAGCAGTTCTTC.

The V and J genes are TRBV6-1 and TRBJ1-2, with no clear D. The CDR3 spans 13 residues. Germline CDR1 reads MNHNS; CDR2 reads SASEGT. Trimming removed 8 bases at V and 4 bases at J, with 14 bases between. CDR3 DNA sequence: TGTGCCAGCGCCTACAGTGGATCCTATGGCTACACCTTC. Translating gives CASAYSGSYGYTF.